The 32 T cell receptor beta chains listed next were all sequenced from one sample in a study of T cell repertoires in cytomegalovirus infection. Their cognate antigens are unknown. MiXCR was run by TCRdb on the reads, yielding one entry per CDR3 protein. The sample yields about 70,000 distinct CDR3 sequences, more than 20% seen once. Specimen: CD8+ T cells from cultured PBMCs, collected from culture after CMV antigen stimulation. These receptors all come from a human donor in good health (CMV status not recorded). Some clones in this sample may be carry-over from other donors' samples.

This clonotype has more than one count but fewer than ten. The chain has TRBV19 and TRBJ2-3, with D possibly being TRBD2 (5 bases). This CDR3 comprises 14 residues. V lost 5 bases, J lost 2 bases, and 11 bases lay in between. The V gene's germline CDR1 is LNHDA and CDR2 SQIVND (reference sequence). The CDR3: CASSLTGSTDTQYF. For the CDR3, the DNA is TGTGCCAGTAGTCTGACGGGGTCCACAGATACGCAGTATTTT.

The chain employs TRBV4-1 and TRBJ2-2; D unresolved. CDR3 length: 16 amino acids. V shed 0 bases and J shed 1 base, with 9 bases lying between them. Germline V lookup: CDR1 MGHRA, CDR2 YSYEKL. The CDR3 DNA is TGCGCCAGCAGCCAAGATAAGCTTAGGAACACCGGGGAGCTGTTTTTT. Encoded protein: CASSQDKLRNTGELFF.

This clonotype showed up just a few times. The chain employs TRBV2 and TRBJ1-2; 9 positions agree with TRBD1. The V segment lost 8 bases and the J segment 4 bases; nucleotides outside the gene matches: 11. CDR3 length: 15 amino acids. Per the germline V gene, CDR1 is SNHLY and CDR2 is FYNNEI. CDR3 region: CASPEGQGTIYGYTF. CDR3 in DNA: TGTGCCAGCCCGGAAGGACAGGGGACCATCTATGGCTACACCTTC.

This clonotype turned up a few times. This chain links TRBV9 with TRBJ1-3, with no clear D. The CDR3 is 14 amino acids. Trimming took off 4 bases at V and 2 bases at J, with 10 bases between the two ends. CDR1 SGDLS and CDR2 YYNGEE come from the germline V gene. The CDR3 DNA follows: TGTGCCAGCAGCATAGGGAAGGCTGGAAACACCATATATTTT. Translating it yields CASSIGKAGNTIYF.

This chain joins TRBV12-3 or TRBV12-4 and TRBJ2-7, with TRBD1 matching over 8 bases. CDR3 length: 15 amino acids. Trimming cost V 4 bases and J 3 bases; bases outside gene matches: 8. This chain's CDR3 is CASSSRQGIFYEQYF. The CDR3, as DNA: TGTGCCAGCAGTTCTAGACAGGGGATTTTCTACGAGCAGTACTTC.

This chain links TRBV4-1 with TRBJ2-7; 9 bases align to TRBD1. Trimming cost V 0 bases and J 2 bases; bases outside gene matches: 8. This CDR3 has 17 residues. In germline, CDR1 is MGHRA, CDR2 YSYEKL. DNA of the CDR3: TGCGCCAGCAGCCAAGATGCCGGGACAGGGTACACCTACGAGCAGTACTTC. It yields the protein CASSQDAGTGYTYEQYF.

The chain carries TRBV7-6 and TRBJ2-7; 7 positions agree with TRBD2. From germline, CDR1 is SGHVS and CDR2 FNYEAQ. The CDR3 totals 13 residues. V was pared by 4 bases and J by 6 bases, with 6 bases of the junction left unmatched. CDR3: CASSSSGAGEQYF. The CDR3 DNA is TGTGCCAGCAGCTCGAGCGGGGCGGGCGAGCAGTACTTC.

This clonotype was detected only a few times. V is TRBV7-2 and J is TRBJ2-5, with TRBD2 identical over 11 bases. The CDR3 extends over 14 amino acids. Germline CDR1 and CDR2: SGHTA and FQGNSA. J was trimmed by 1 base and V by 10 bases; bases with no gene match: 5. The CDR3 here is CATTSGGLQETQYF. The CDR3 DNA follows: TGTGCCACCACTAGCGGGGGCCTCCAAGAGACCCAGTACTTC.

The chain is built from TRBV2 and TRBJ2-7; D remains ambiguous. The CDR3 runs 14 residues. The V gene's germline CDR1 is SNHLY and CDR2 FYNNEI. The ends were cut back, 1 base at V and 2 bases at J, with 9 bases in the middle. Written as DNA, the CDR3 is TGTGCCAGCAGTGAAGGGAGAAATACCTACGAGCAGTACTTC. It yields the protein CASSEGRNTYEQYF.

There are a few counts of this clonotype. This sequence joins TRBV7-2 and TRBJ2-3; TRBD2 aligns across 11 bases. With V trimmed by 8 bases and J by 5 bases, 12 bases remained unmatched. This CDR3 has 16 residues. Germline V CDR1 and CDR2: SGHTA, FQGNSA. CDR3 sequence reads: CASPGIIAGGGDTQYF. The CDR3 bases are TGTGCCAGCCCGGGGATAATAGCGGGGGGGGGAGATACGCAGTATTTT.

This clonotype was seen a few times. The chain is built from TRBV19 and TRBJ1-1; 8 bases map to TRBD1. The CDR3 is 16 amino acids. V dropped 5 bases and J dropped 0; count of bases not matched to a gene: 8. The germline CDR1 and CDR2 sequences are LNHDA and SQIVND (reference sequence). The CDR3 nucleotides read TGTGCCAGTAGTCCCCGGGACAGGCTAGTGAACACTGAAGCTTTCTTT. It translates to CASSPRDRLVNTEAFF.

The chain employs TRBV28 and TRBJ1-4; D might be TRBD1 (5 bases). Germline V gives CDR1 MDHEN, CDR2 SYDVKM. The length of the CDR3 is 18 residues. Between the trimmed V and J ends, which lost 2 bases and 3 bases, there was a span of 19 bases. Written as DNA, the CDR3 is TGTGCCAGCAGTTTAGAGGGCCAGGGATTAGGATCTAATGAAAAACTGTTTTTT. It codes for CASSLEGQGLGSNEKLFF.

This clonotype was counted a few times. The V gene is TRBV20-1, the J gene TRBJ1-5; D gene uncertain. V dropped 4 bases and J dropped 7 bases, with 11 bases sitting between them. The CDR3 extends over 12 amino acids. Germline loops: CDR1 DFQATT, CDR2 SNEGSKA (reference sequence). DNA for the CDR3: TGCAGTGCTATCCAGTTCGGACAGCCCCAGCATTTT. The encoded protein is CSAIQFGQPQHF.

This clonotype was observed a handful of times. The chain carries TRBV4-3 and TRBJ1-5, with D maybe TRBD1 (5 bases). V was cut by 0 bases and J by 13 bases, with 10 bases left in between. The CDR3 runs 12 residues. Germline V gives CDR1 LGHNA, CDR2 YSLEER. CDR3: CASSQDGGEQHF. DNA of the CDR3: TGCGCCAGCAGCCAAGATGGGGGAGAGCAGCATTTT.

Only a few counts were recorded for this clonotype. The rearrangement uses TRBV12-3 or TRBV12-4 and TRBJ2-1, with 9 bases fitting TRBD1. This CDR3 region has 11 residues. After removal of 5 bases from V and 15 bases from J, the junction contained 5 bases not matched to a gene. The DNA for the CDR3 is TGTGCCAGCAGTCTTACAGGGGGCCGGTTCTTC. As protein: CASSLTGGRFF.

This clonotype has at least ten counts. The genes are TRBV7-2 and TRBJ2-3; D is ambiguous. The CDR3 covers 11 residues. Germline assignment: CDR1 SGHTA and CDR2 FQGNSA. V lost 7 bases and J lost 5, with 7 bases in between. The CDR3 is CASIWGDTQYF. In nucleotides, the CDR3 is TGTGCCAGCATCTGGGGAGATACGCAGTATTTT.

Many counts were recorded for this clonotype. This chain connects TRBV7-2 to TRBJ2-7, with 11 bases matching TRBD1. J lost 7 bases, V lost 4 bases, and 6 bases had no gene match. CDR1 and CDR2 from the germline V gene are SGHTA and FQGNSA. The CDR3 spans 14 residues. The CDR3 sequence is CASSSGQGAREQYF. The DNA for the CDR3 is TGTGCCAGCAGCTCCGGACAGGGGGCGCGAGAGCAGTACTTC.

The chain is built from TRBV9 and TRBJ2-1; TRBD2 agrees at 8 bases. Trimming removed 2 bases from V and 6 bases from J; junction bases left unmatched: 1. This CDR3 has 13 amino acids. Germline V gene lookup returns CDR1 SGDLS and CDR2 YYNGEE. CDR3 sequence (DNA): TGTGCCAGCAGCGTCGGGGGGGGCAATGAGCAGTTCTTC. Translated: CASSVGGGNEQFF.

The chain couples TRBV4-1 to TRBJ2-7, with TRBD1 matching over 8 bases. V lost 3 bases and J lost 5; bases outside the gene matches: 12. There are 16 residues in the CDR3. The germline V gene has CDR1 MGHRA and CDR2 YSYEKL. CDR3: CASSQGGRTGSDEQYF. The CDR3 DNA sequence: TGCGCCAGCAGCCAGGGTGGTAGGACAGGGAGCGACGAGCAGTACTTC.

Worth noting for this clonotype: The germline gene is not matched at one end of the junction; a read error may be the cause. The CDR3 loop is CASTTGTIESYEQYF. The CDR3 DNA follows: TGTGCGAGCACAACGGGGACTATCGAATCCTACGAGCAGTACTTC. This chain links TRBV2 with TRBJ2-7; 7 bases are a match to TRBD2. This CDR3 spans 15 amino acids. Germline CDR1 and CDR2: SNHLY and FYNNEI.

This clonotype was seen a handful of times. CDR3 nucleotide sequence: TGTGCCAGCAGTCCAATGATGGGTGGAACTGAAGCTTTCTTT. It encodes CASSPMMGGTEAFF. The chain has TRBV12-3 or TRBV12-4 and TRBJ1-1; unclear D gene. The CDR3 has 14 residues. Deletions cut 5 bases from V and 5 bases from J, with 15 bases between.

This clonotype was detected ten times or more. The chain uses TRBV28 and TRBJ2-3; D ambiguous. Germline CDR1 MDHEN, CDR2 SYDVKM. The CDR3 has 14 amino acids. Trimming took off 6 bases at V and 4 bases at J, with 14 bases between the two ends. CDR3 DNA: TGTGCCAGCAGCCCGGAATCAACTCCAGATACGCAGTATTTT. It specifies CASSPESTPDTQYF.

The genes are TRBV20-1 and TRBJ1-1; D call uncertain. The germline V gene encodes CDR1 DFQATT and CDR2 SNEGSKA (reference sequence). V was shortened by 0 bases and J by 4 bases, with 9 bases between the two germline ends. This CDR3 has 13 amino acids. In DNA form, the CDR3 reads TGCAGTGCTAGAGAGGTTTTGGGCACTGAAGCTTTCTTT. It codes for CSAREVLGTEAFF.

The CDR3 nucleotides are TGTGCCAGCAGTTACTCGACTTACGAGCAGTACTTC. Residues: CASSYSTYEQYF. The rearrangement joins TRBV6-2 or TRBV6-3 to TRBJ2-7; D uncertain. The ends were cut back, 0 bases at V and 4 bases at J, with 4 bases in the middle. The CDR3 spans 12 residues. From germline, CDR1 is MNHEY and CDR2 SVGEGT.

This clonotype was observed a few times. The DNA of the CDR3 is TGTGCCAGCAGTCCGGGACAGGCGATGGATACGCAGTATTTT. Amino acids: CASSPGQAMDTQYF. The rearrangement uses TRBV6-2 or TRBV6-3 and TRBJ2-3, with TRBD1 matching over 8 bases. The CDR3 has 14 amino acids. V gave up 5 bases and J gave up 6 bases; unmatched junction bases: 7. Looked up from germline, CDR1 is MNHEY and CDR2 is SVGEGT.

This chain connects TRBV7-3 to TRBJ2-7; 8 bases agree with TRBD2. Germline CDR1 and CDR2: SGHTA and FQGTGA. The CDR3 runs 13 residues. With 5 bases clipped from V and 7 bases from J, the junction kept 7 bases outside the gene matches. Here the CDR3 DNA reads TGTGCCAGCAGCCCAGCGGGGGCGGGGGAGCAGTACTTC. This sequence encodes CASSPAGAGEQYF.

The table lists this clonotype with a few counts. The J gene is TRBJ2-7, the V gene TRBV7-2; tentative D call: TRBD2 (6 bases). With 5 bases removed from V and 4 bases from J, the gap between germline ends came to 15 bases. CDR3 length: 14 residues. Germline V gene sequence: CDR1 SGHTA, CDR2 FQGNSA. CDR3 loop: CASSPRTKQYEQYF. The CDR3 DNA follows: TGTGCCAGCAGCCCTCGGACTAAGCAGTACGAGCAGTACTTC. The full variable domain, completed using reference TRBV7-2 and TRBJ2-7, is GAGVSQSPSNKVTEKGKDVELRCDPISGHTALYWYRQSLGQGLEFLIYFQGNSAPDKSGLPSDRFSAERTGGSVSTLTIQRTQQEDSAVYLCASSPRTKQYEQYFGPGTRLTVT.

The rearrangement links TRBV7-2 to TRBJ2-3, with 9 nucleotides matching TRBD2. The V segment lost 2 bases and the J segment 3 bases; nucleotides outside the gene matches: 9. CDR1 and CDR2 (germline): SGHTA, FQGNSA. This CDR3 has 17 amino acids. CDR3 loop: CASSLPRAGGLTDTQYF. The CDR3 DNA reads as TGTGCCAGCAGCTTACCCAGGGCGGGGGGGCTTACAGATACGCAGTATTTT. Full variable domain (rest looked up from reference TRBV7-2 and TRBJ2-3): GAGVSQSPSNKVTEKGKDVELRCDPISGHTALYWYRQSLGQGLEFLIYFQGNSAPDKSGLPSDRFSAERTGGSVSTLTIQRTQQEDSAVYLCASSLPRAGGLTDTQYFGPGTRLTVL.

This clonotype was seen a few times. J is TRBJ1-4 and V is TRBV7-8, with D tentatively TRBD1 (5 bases). V lost 5 bases to trimming and J lost 3 bases, with 10 bases between them. The germline V gene has CDR1 SGHVS and CDR2 FQNEAQ. The CDR3 is 14 residues long. Here the CDR3 reads CASSPSGANEKLFF. The CDR3 DNA is TGTGCCAGCAGCCCCTCGGGGGCTAATGAAAAACTGTTTTTT.

In nucleotides, the CDR3 is TGTGCCAGCAGCTTAGATTATGGCAGGGAGACAGATACGCAGTATTTT. The encoded protein is CASSLDYGRETDTQYF. This chain connects TRBV11-3 to TRBJ2-3, with D perhaps being TRBD1 or TRBD2 (5 bases each). The V end was cut by 0 bases, the J end by 3 bases, with 13 bases between. Looked up from germline, CDR1 is SGHNT and CDR2 is YENEEA. The CDR3 has 16 amino acids.

This clonotype occurred a few times. The rearrangement uses TRBV7-9 and TRBJ2-1; no firm D call. This CDR3 comprises 12 residues. Looked up from germline, CDR1 is SEHNR and CDR2 is FQNEAQ (reference sequence). V lost 1 base and J lost 3, with 1 base in between. CDR3 in amino acids: CASSLVYNEQFF. The DNA for the CDR3 is TGTGCCAGCAGCTTAGTCTACAATGAGCAGTTCTTC.

The CDR3 sequence: CSVVGGSSYEQYF. The CDR3 nucleotides are TGCAGCGTTGTGGGGGGGAGCTCCTACGAGCAGTACTTC. The V and J genes are TRBV29-1 and TRBJ2-7; 7 nucleotides agree with TRBD2. The germline V gene encodes CDR1 SQVTM and CDR2 ANQGSEA. This CDR3 has 13 residues. V lost 4 bases and J lost 0; bases outside the gene matches: 3.